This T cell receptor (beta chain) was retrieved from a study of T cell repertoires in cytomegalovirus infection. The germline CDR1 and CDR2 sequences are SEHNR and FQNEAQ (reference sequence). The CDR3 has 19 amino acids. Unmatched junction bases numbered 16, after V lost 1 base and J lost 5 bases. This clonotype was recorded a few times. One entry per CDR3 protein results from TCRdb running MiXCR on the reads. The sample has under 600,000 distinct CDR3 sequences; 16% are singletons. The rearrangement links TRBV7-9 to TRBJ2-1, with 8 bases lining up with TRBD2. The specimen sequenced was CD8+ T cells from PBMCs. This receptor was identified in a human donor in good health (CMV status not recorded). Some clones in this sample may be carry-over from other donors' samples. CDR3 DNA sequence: TGTGCCAGCAGCTTAGTTTGGAGGGGCGGGAGGCCAAATAACAATGAGCAGTTCTTC. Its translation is CASSLVWRGGRPNNNEQFF.